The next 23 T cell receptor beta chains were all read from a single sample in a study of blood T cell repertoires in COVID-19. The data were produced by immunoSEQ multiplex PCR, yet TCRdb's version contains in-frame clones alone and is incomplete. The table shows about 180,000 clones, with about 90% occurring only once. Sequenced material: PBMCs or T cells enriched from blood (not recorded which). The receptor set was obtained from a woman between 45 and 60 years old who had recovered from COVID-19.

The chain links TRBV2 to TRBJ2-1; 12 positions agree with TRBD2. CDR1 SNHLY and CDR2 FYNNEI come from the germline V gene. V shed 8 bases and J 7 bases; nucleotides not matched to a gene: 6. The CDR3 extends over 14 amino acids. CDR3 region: CASRGLAGSNEQFF. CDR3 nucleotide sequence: TGTGCCAGCCGCGGACTAGCGGGATCTAATGAGCAGTTCTTC.

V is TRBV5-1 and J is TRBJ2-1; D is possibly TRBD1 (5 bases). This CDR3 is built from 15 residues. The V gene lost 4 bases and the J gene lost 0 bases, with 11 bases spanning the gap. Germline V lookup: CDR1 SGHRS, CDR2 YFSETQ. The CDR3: CASSTTASSYNEQFF. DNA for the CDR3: TGCGCCAGCAGCACGACAGCTAGCTCCTACAATGAGCAGTTCTTC.

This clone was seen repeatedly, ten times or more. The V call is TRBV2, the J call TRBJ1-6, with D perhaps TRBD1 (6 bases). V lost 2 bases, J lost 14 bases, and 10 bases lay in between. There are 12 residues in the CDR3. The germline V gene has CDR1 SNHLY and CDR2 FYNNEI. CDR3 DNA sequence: TGTGCCAGCAGTGAAAGGCAGGGGACCCTCCACTTT. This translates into CASSERQGTLHF.

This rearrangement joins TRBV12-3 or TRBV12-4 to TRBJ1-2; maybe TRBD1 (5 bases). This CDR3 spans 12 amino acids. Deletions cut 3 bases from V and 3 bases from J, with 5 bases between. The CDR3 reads CASSLTDYGYTF. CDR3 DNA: TGTGCCAGCAGTTTGACAGACTATGGCTACACCTTC.

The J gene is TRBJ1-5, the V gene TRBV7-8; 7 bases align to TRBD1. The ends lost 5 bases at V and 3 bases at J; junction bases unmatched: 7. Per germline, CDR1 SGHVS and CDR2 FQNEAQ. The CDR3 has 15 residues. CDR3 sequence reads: CASSRIGTVNQPQHF. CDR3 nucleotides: TGTGCCAGCAGCCGTATCGGGACAGTCAATCAGCCCCAGCATTTT.

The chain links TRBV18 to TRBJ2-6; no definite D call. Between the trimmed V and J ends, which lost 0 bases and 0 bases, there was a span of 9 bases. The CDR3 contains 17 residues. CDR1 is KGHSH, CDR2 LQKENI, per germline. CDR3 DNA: TGTGCCAGCTCACCACCCCGACTGAGCTCTGGGGCCAACGTCCTGACTTTC. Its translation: CASSPPRLSSGANVLTF.

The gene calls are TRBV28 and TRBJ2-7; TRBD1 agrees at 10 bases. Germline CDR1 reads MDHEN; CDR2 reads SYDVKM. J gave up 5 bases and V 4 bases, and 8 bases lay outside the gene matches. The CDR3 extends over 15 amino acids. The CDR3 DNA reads TGTGCCAGCAGTTCCACCCGGGACAGGGGAAACGAGCAGTACTTC. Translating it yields CASSSTRDRGNEQYF. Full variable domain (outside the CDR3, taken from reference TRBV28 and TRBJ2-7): DVKVTQSSRYLVKRTGEKVFLECVQDMDHENMFWYRQDPGLGLRLIYFSYDVKMKEKGDIPEGYSVSREKKERFSLILESASTNQTSMYLCASSSTRDRGNEQYFGPGTRLTVT.

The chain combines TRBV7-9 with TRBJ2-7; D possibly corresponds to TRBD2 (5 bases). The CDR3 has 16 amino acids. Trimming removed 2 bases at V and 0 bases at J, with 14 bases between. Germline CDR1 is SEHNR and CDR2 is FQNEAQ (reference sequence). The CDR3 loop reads CASSLSLRGSSYEQYF. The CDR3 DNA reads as TGTGCCAGCAGCTTATCCCTACGGGGTAGCTCCTACGAGCAGTACTTC.

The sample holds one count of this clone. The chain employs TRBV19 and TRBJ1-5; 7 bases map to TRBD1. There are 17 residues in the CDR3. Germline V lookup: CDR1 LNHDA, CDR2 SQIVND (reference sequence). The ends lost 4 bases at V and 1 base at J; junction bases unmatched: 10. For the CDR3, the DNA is TGTGCCAGTAGTACACGACAGGGCTATTTGAGCAATCAGCCCCAGCATTTT. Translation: CASSTRQGYLSNQPQHF.

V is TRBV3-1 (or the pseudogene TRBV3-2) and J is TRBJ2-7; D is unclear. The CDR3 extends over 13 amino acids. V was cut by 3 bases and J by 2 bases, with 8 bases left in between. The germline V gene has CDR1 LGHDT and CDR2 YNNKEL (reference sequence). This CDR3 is CASSHSSPYEQYF. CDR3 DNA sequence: TGTGCCAGCAGCCATTCTTCTCCCTACGAGCAGTACTTC.

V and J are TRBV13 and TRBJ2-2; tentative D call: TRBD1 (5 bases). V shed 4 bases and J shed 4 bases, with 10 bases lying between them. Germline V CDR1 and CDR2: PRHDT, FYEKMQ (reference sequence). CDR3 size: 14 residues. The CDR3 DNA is TGTGCCAGCAGCTACGACAGTCGCACCGGGGAGCTGTTTTTT. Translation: CASSYDSRTGELFF.

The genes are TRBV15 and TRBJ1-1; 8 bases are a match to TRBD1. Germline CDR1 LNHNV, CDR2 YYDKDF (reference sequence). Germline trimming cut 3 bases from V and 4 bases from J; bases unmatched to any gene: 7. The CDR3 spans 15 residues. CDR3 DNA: TGTGCCACCAGCAGGGCGGCAGGGGGCATCACTGAAGCTTTCTTT. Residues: CATSRAAGGITEAFF.

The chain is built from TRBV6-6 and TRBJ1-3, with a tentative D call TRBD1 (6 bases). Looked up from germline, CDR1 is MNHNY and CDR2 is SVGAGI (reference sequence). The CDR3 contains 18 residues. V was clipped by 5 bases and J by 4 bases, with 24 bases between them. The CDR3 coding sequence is TGTGCCAGCAGTCCACAGGGCTCCTCTAGAGCACCCGGAAACACCATATATTTT. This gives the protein CASSPQGSSRAPGNTIYF.

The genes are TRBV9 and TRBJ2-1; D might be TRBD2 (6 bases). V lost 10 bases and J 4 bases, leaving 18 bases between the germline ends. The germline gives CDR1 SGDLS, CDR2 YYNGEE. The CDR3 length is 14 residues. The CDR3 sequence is CASKGVAEYNEQFF. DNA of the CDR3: TGTGCCTCTAAAGGGGTAGCGGAGTACAATGAGCAGTTCTTC.

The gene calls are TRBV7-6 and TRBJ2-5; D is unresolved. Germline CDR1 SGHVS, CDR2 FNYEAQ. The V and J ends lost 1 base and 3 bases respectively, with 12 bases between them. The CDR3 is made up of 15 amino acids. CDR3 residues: CASSLVFPDKETQYF. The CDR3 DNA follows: TGTGCCAGCAGCTTAGTTTTTCCTGACAAAGAGACCCAGTACTTC.

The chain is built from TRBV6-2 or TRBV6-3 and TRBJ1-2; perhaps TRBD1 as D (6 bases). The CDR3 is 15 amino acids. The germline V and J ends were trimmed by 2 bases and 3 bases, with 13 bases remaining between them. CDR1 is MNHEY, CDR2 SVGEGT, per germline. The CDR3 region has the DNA TGTGCCAGCAGTTACCCGGAGGGGGGGGACTATGGCTACACCTTC. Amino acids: CASSYPEGGDYGYTF.

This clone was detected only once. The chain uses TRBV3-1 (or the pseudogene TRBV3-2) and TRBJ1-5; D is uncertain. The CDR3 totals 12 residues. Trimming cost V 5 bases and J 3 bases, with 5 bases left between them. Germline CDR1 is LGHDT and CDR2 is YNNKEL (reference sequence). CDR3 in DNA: TGTGCCAGCAGCTGGCTCAATCAGCCCCAGCATTTT. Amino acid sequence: CASSWLNQPQHF.

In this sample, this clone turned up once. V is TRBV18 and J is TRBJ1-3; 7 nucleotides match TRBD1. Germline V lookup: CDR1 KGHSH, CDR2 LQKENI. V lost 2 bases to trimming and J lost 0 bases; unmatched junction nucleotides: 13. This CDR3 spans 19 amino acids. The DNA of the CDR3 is TGTGCCAGCTCACCAAGGGGACAGCTCTCCGCGAGCTCTGGAAACACCATATATTTT. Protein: CASSPRGQLSASSGNTIYF.

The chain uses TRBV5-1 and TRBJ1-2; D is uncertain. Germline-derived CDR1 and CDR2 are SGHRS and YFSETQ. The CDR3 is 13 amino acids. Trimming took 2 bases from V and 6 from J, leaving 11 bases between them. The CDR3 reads CASSLNYLNGYTF. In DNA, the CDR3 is TGCGCCAGCAGCTTAAACTATCTGAATGGCTACACCTTC. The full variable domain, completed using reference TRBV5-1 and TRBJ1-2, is KAGVTQTPRYLIKTRGQQVTLSCSPISGHRSVSWYQQTPGQGLQFLFEYFSETQRNKGNFPGRFSGRQFSNSRSEMNVSTLELGDSALYLCASSLNYLNGYTFGSGTRLTVV.

CDR3 nucleotide sequence: TGTGCCAGCAGCAGAGGACAGGGGGGCAATCAGCCCCAGCATTTT. Protein sequence: CASSRGQGGNQPQHF. The J gene is TRBJ1-5, the V gene TRBV7-9; 10 positions agree with TRBD1. The CDR3 spans 15 residues. The germline CDR1 and CDR2 sequences are SEHNR and FQNEAQ (reference sequence). Trimming took 5 bases from V and 2 from J; bases not matched to a gene: 3.

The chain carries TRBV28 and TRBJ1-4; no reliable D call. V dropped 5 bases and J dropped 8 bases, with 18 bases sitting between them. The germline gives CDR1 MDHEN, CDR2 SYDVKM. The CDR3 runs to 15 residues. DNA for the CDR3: TGTGCCAGCAGTGGTCGGGGAAGGGAAAGGGAAAAACTGTTTTTT. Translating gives CASSGRGREREKLFF.

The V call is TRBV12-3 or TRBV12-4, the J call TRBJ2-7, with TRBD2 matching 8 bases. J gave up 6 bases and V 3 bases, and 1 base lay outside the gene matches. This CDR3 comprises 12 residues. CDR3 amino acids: CASSFGGGEQYF. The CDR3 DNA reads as TGTGCCAGCAGTTTCGGGGGGGGCGAGCAGTACTTC.

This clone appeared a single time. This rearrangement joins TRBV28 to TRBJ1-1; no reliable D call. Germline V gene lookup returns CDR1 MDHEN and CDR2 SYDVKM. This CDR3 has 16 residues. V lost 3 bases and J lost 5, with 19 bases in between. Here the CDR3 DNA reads TGTGCCAGCAGTTTTGTTCTTTTTAAAGCCGAGACTGAAGCTTTCTTT. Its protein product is CASSFVLFKAETEAFF.